Described below is a single T cell receptor (beta chain) sequence and its context. Its specificity is unknown. This sample was taken from a study of CD8 T cells in Susac syndrome. Findings and caveats of the study: CD8+ clones in Susac expanded most in TEMRA cells and active patients.

Random hexamers primed reverse transcription of 0.5 to 1 ug RNA. TCRdb redid the calling of the immunoSEQ multiplex PCR reads with MiXCR, one entry per CDR3 protein. The table records about 190,000 distinct CDR3 sequences, approximately 95% of them present only once. The V end lost 3 bases, the J end lost 7 bases, and 6 bases lay between the germline ends. Germline-derived CDR1 and CDR2 are LNHDA and SQIVND (reference sequence). The CDR3 has 11 residues. The authors sequenced TCR beta from blood CD8+ and CD4+ T cells. TEMRA cells were FACS-enriched, and CD8+ and CD4+ T cells were isolated negatively. This TCR derives from a human donor with Susac syndrome. The chain uses TRBV19 and TRBJ1-1; no firm D call. Sequenced input: CD8+ T cells from PBMCs. CDR3 DNA sequence: TGTGCCAGTAGTATTCATCGTGAAGCTTTCTTT. Its protein is CASSIHREAFF.